The 29 T cell receptor beta chains below were found in one sample sequenced in a study of blood T cell repertoires in COVID-19. This table comes from immunoSEQ multiplex PCR, and its TCRdb copy is limited to in-frame clones, with some not included. This sample yields 150,000 to 200,000 clones, of which 80% to 90% are seen a single time; approximately 8.4% belongs to the top ten. The material sequenced was PBMCs or T cells enriched from blood (not recorded which). These receptors were obtained from a woman aged 45-60 years who had recovered from COVID-19.

The genes are TRBV4-3 and TRBJ1-2; perhaps TRBD1 as D (6 bases). Germline V lookup: CDR1 LGHNA, CDR2 YSLEER. The CDR3 has 18 residues. Trimming removed 0 bases at V and 5 bases at J, with 22 bases between. The CDR3 sequence is CASSQESVGWGTYYGYTF. The CDR3 nucleotides are TGCGCCAGCAGCCAAGAAAGCGTTGGTTGGGGGACATATTATGGCTACACCTTC.

This chain joins TRBV15 and TRBJ1-5; D gene ambiguous. Germline values: CDR1 LNHNV, CDR2 YYDKDF (reference sequence). CDR3 length: 14 residues. Between the trimmed V and J ends, which lost 8 bases and 0 bases, there was a span of 11 bases. The CDR3: CATGRRDSNQPQHF. CDR3 nucleotides: TGTGCCACCGGGCGGCGGGATAGCAATCAGCCCCAGCATTTT.

The chain employs TRBV10-3 and TRBJ2-2; possible D gene TRBD1, 6 bases. The ends were cut back, 7 bases at V and 1 base at J, with 13 bases in the middle. The CDR3 is 15 amino acids. CDR1 ENHRY and CDR2 SYGVKD come from the germline V gene. The DNA of the CDR3 is TGTGCCATCAAGGGGACACCCATGAACACCGGGGAGCTGTTTTTT. Translating gives CAIKGTPMNTGELFF.

The chain has TRBV7-9 and TRBJ1-6; unclear D gene. V was cut by 1 base and J by 11 bases, with 15 bases left in between. Germline lookup yields CDR1 SEHNR and CDR2 FQNEAQ (reference sequence). The CDR3 is made up of 15 amino acids. The CDR3 sequence: CASSLDGGAFPPLHF. The CDR3 DNA sequence: TGTGCCAGCAGCTTAGACGGAGGTGCTTTCCCACCCCTCCACTTT.

The CDR3 spells CASSPGHLHYGYTF. The CDR3 DNA reads as TGTGCCAGCAGCCCCGGACATCTTCACTATGGCTACACCTTC. The chain has TRBV11-2 and TRBJ1-2, with TRBD1 as a possible D gene (5 bases). The CDR3 runs to 14 residues. Germline CDR1 is SGHAT and CDR2 is FQNNGV. V lost 5 bases and J 3 bases, leaving 13 bases between the germline ends.

This chain connects TRBV11-2 to TRBJ2-3, with 8 nucleotides matching TRBD1. V trimming: 2 bases; J trimming: 5 bases; junction bases outside the gene matches: 3. The CDR3 totals 14 residues. CDR1 is SGHAT and CDR2 is FQNNGV in the germline V gene. The CDR3 DNA reads as TGTGCCAGCAGCTTACAGGGGGCAAGAGATACGCAGTATTTT. It specifies CASSLQGARDTQYF.

The V and J genes are TRBV5-4 and TRBJ2-3, with TRBD1 matching over 8 bases. The CDR3 extends over 14 amino acids. Unmatched junction bases numbered 0, after V lost 3 bases and J lost 0 bases. Germline values: CDR1 SGHNT, CDR2 YYREEE (reference sequence). The CDR3, as DNA: TGTGCCAGCAGCTGGACAGGGAGCACAGATACGCAGTATTTT. Amino acid sequence: CASSWTGSTDTQYF. Together with reference TRBV5-4 and TRBJ2-3, the CDR3 gives the full variable domain: ETGVTQSPTHLIKTRGQQVTLRCSSQSGHNTVSWYQQALGQGPQFIFQYYREEENGRGNFPPRFSGLQFPNYSSELNVNALELDDSALYLCASSWTGSTDTQYFGPGTRLTVL.

In this sample, this clone turned up a few times. The V and J genes are TRBV4-3 and TRBJ1-1; D is ambiguous. The CDR3 sequence is 14 residues long. Trimming took 1 base from V and 1 from J, leaving 7 bases between them. From germline, CDR1 is LGHNA and CDR2 YSLEER. CDR3 sequence (DNA): TGCGCCAGCAGCCAAGTTAACAGGAACACTGAAGCTTTCTTT. Protein sequence: CASSQVNRNTEAFF.

This chain links TRBV12-3 or TRBV12-4 with TRBJ1-5; no clear D gene. This CDR3 is 13 amino acids long. The V gene lost 5 bases and the J gene lost 0 bases, with 5 bases spanning the gap. CDR3 amino acids: CASSRDSNQPQHF. CDR3 DNA sequence: TGTGCCAGCAGTAGAGATAGCAATCAGCCCCAGCATTTT.

This clone was seen more than once but under ten times. The rearrangement links TRBV27 to TRBJ1-6; no firm D call. CDR3 length: 16 amino acids. CDR1 is MNHEY, CDR2 SMNVEV, per germline (reference sequence). V dropped 3 bases and J dropped 4 bases, with 13 bases sitting between them. CDR3 sequence: CASSFYTPSYNSPLHF. The CDR3 DNA reads as TGTGCCAGCAGTTTCTATACCCCGTCTTATAATTCACCCCTCCACTTT.

The chain carries TRBV9 and TRBJ2-2; a weak D match, TRBD2 (7 bases). Trimming pared 7 bases from V and 4 bases from J, leaving 11 bases between. CDR3 length: 13 amino acids. The germline V gene has CDR1 SGDLS and CDR2 YYNGEE. The CDR3 nucleotides read TGTGCCAGCCAGAGGGGGGGCACCGGGGAGCTGTTTTTT. Translation gives CASQRGGTGELFF. The complete variable domain, with remaining parts taken from reference TRBV9 and TRBJ2-2, reads DSGVTQTPKHLITATGQRVTLRCSPRSGDLSVYWYQQSLDQGLQFLIQYYNGEERAKGNILERFSAQQFPDLHSELNLSSLELGDSALYFCASQRGGTGELFFGEGSRLTVL.

This chain connects TRBV6-5 to TRBJ1-2; D is unresolved. V lost 0 bases to trimming and J lost 7 bases, with 15 bases between them. Germline assignment: CDR1 MNHEY and CDR2 SVGAGI. CDR3 length: 15 amino acids. The CDR3 DNA reads TGTGCCAGCAGTTACTCTGGACTTCCTACGGGTGGCTACACCTTC. Its protein product is CASSYSGLPTGGYTF.

The chain has TRBV19 and TRBJ1-5; TRBD1 matches at 8 bases. The CDR3 has 14 amino acids. Germline trimming cut 10 bases from V and 1 base from J; bases unmatched to any gene: 6. Germline V gene sequence: CDR1 LNHDA, CDR2 SQIVND (reference sequence). Here the CDR3 reads CAIGQGLSNQPQHF. For the CDR3, the DNA is TGTGCCATCGGACAGGGTTTGAGCAATCAGCCCCAGCATTTT.

V is TRBV19 and J is TRBJ2-3; 10 bases align to TRBD2. Trimming took 7 bases from V and 5 from J; bases not matched to a gene: 9. The CDR3 extends over 15 amino acids. Germline V gene lookup returns CDR1 LNHDA and CDR2 SQIVND (reference sequence). CDR3 DNA sequence: TGTGCCAGTACCCCCCCGGGACTAGCGAGAGATACGCAGTATTTT. It codes for CASTPPGLARDTQYF.

This clone has more than one count but fewer than ten. The genes are TRBV29-1 and TRBJ2-1, with 9 bases that match TRBD2. The V and J ends lost 2 bases and 9 bases, in that order; junction bases with no gene match: 14. This CDR3 comprises 16 residues. Germline-derived CDR1 and CDR2 are SQVTM and ANQGSEA. CDR3 nucleotides: TGCAGCGTTGAAACCCCTGGTGGCGGGAGGGCCTTTGAGCAGTTCTTC. This encodes CSVETPGGGRAFEQFF.

The chain is built from TRBV14 and TRBJ1-2, with D possibly TRBD1 on 6 matching bases. Per the germline V gene, CDR1 is SGHDN and CDR2 is FVKESK. Trimming left V 3 bases short and J 8 bases short, with 10 bases between. CDR3 size: 12 residues. The CDR3 DNA follows: TGTGCCAGCAGCCACCTTCAGGGGGGCTACACCTTC. Its translation is CASSHLQGGYTF. Drawing the rest from reference TRBV14 and TRBJ1-2, the complete variable domain is EAGVTQFPSHSVIEKGQTVTLRCDPISGHDNLYWYRRVMGKEIKFLLHFVKESKQDESGMPNNRFLAERTGGTYSTLKVQPAELEDSGVYFCASSHLQGGYTFGSGTRLTVV.

The chain carries TRBV28 and TRBJ2-1, with 10 bases fitting TRBD2. The V segment lost 6 bases and the J segment 5 bases; nucleotides outside the gene matches: 7. The CDR3 sequence is 15 residues long. Germline lookup yields CDR1 MDHEN and CDR2 SYDVKM. CDR3 coding DNA: TGTGCCAGCAGACCTTGGACTAGCGGAGACAATGAGCAGTTCTTC. It translates to CASRPWTSGDNEQFF.

The J gene is TRBJ1-4, the V gene TRBV29-1; the D is unclear. This CDR3 region has 14 residues. Trimming took off 4 bases at V and 0 bases at J, with 9 bases between the two ends. From germline, CDR1 is SQVTM and CDR2 ANQGSEA. The CDR3 loop is CSVAEGTTNEKLFF. The CDR3 DNA sequence: TGCAGCGTTGCCGAGGGAACAACTAATGAAAAACTGTTTTTT.

This chain links TRBV27 with TRBJ2-1; D uncertain. This CDR3 contains 12 residues. V lost 6 bases and J 7 bases, leaving 10 bases between the germline ends. Germline V gives CDR1 MNHEY, CDR2 SMNVEV (reference sequence). Here the CDR3 DNA reads TGTGCCAGCAGCGCTACAGTAAATGAGCAGTTCTTC. It yields the protein CASSATVNEQFF.

The V and J genes are TRBV11-2 and TRBJ1-4; the D gene is possibly TRBD1 (5 bases). With 1 base removed from V and 0 bases from J, the gap between germline ends came to 9 bases. Germline assignment: CDR1 SGHAT and CDR2 FQNNGV. The CDR3 runs to 16 residues. CDR3 sequence (DNA): TGTGCCAGCAGCTTAGCGACGGGGGCAACTAATGAAAAACTGTTTTTT. Its protein is CASSLATGATNEKLFF.

The chain employs TRBV10-3 and TRBJ2-3; tentative D call: TRBD2 (6 bases). Germline CDR1 is ENHRY and CDR2 is SYGVKD. Trimming removed 9 bases at V and 4 bases at J, with 23 bases between. CDR3 size: 16 residues. The CDR3 nucleotides are TGTGCCATAAACCCAGGCGGGGCTAGTCGGTCAGATACGCAGTATTTT. Amino acids: CAINPGGASRSDTQYF.

CDR3 bases: TGTGCCAGCAGCTCCCGGGCAGGCGCGGGGGAAAAACTGTTTTTT. This encodes CASSSRAGAGEKLFF. The V call is TRBV5-4, the J call TRBJ1-4; D is ambiguous. The germline V gene has CDR1 SGHNT and CDR2 YYREEE (reference sequence). Trimming pared 3 bases from V and 8 bases from J, leaving 17 bases between. This CDR3 has 15 residues.

This chain uses TRBV7-2 with TRBJ2-5, with TRBD2 identical over 7 bases. Germline CDR1 reads SGHTA; CDR2 reads FQGNSA. This CDR3 contains 14 residues. J lost 5 bases, V lost 4 bases, and 7 bases had no gene match. In DNA, the CDR3 is TGTGCCAGCAGCTGGGGGGGGATCTCTGAGACCCAGTACTTC. As protein: CASSWGGISETQYF.

This chain uses TRBV5-1 with TRBJ1-6; D is unresolved. This CDR3 region has 14 residues. Per germline, CDR1 SGHRS and CDR2 YFSETQ. Trimming shortened V by 0 bases and J by 7 bases, and 8 bases separated the two germline ends. In nucleotides, the CDR3 is TGCGCCAGCAGCTTGGGAGATGCAAATTCACCCCTCCACTTT. It codes for CASSLGDANSPLHF.

J is TRBJ1-2 and V is TRBV5-4, with D maybe TRBD1 (6 bases). Between the trimmed V and J ends, which lost 0 bases and 2 bases, there was a span of 8 bases. Germline CDR1 and CDR2: SGHNT and YYREEE (reference sequence). The CDR3 length is 14 residues. CDR3 protein: CASSLVGQNYGYTF. In DNA, the CDR3 is TGTGCCAGCAGCTTGGTCGGACAGAACTATGGCTACACCTTC.

This chain links TRBV12-3 or TRBV12-4 with TRBJ1-2, with 10 bases lining up with TRBD1. There are 13 residues in the CDR3. The V and J ends lost 6 bases and 7 bases, in that order; junction bases with no gene match: 5. CDR3 amino acids: CASRRQGASGYTF. CDR3 nucleotide sequence: TGTGCCAGCAGAAGACAGGGGGCTTCTGGCTACACCTTC.

The chain links TRBV29-1 to TRBJ2-2; D gene ambiguous. The CDR3 loop spans 12 amino acids. Trimming stripped 4 bases from V and 3 bases from J, with 6 bases between. In germline, CDR1 is SQVTM, CDR2 ANQGSEA. CDR3 amino acids: CSVVRDTGELFF. Here the CDR3 DNA reads TGCAGCGTTGTTCGGGACACCGGGGAGCTGTTTTTT.

This chain joins TRBV7-8 and TRBJ2-6, with D uncertain. Germline values: CDR1 SGHVS, CDR2 FQNEAQ. V was clipped by 5 bases and J by 4 bases, with 12 bases between them. This CDR3 has 15 amino acids. The CDR3 loop reads CASSLLITGANVLTF. CDR3 bases: TGTGCCAGCAGCCTCTTAATAACAGGGGCCAACGTCCTGACTTTC.

V gene TRBV9 combines with J gene TRBJ1-4; 11 positions match TRBD1. The CDR3 covers 16 residues. From germline, CDR1 is SGDLS and CDR2 YYNGEE. The ends lost 4 bases at V and 8 bases at J; junction bases unmatched: 10. The CDR3 protein is CASSSGQGALWEKLFF. The DNA of the CDR3 is TGTGCCAGCAGCTCCGGACAGGGGGCTCTTTGGGAAAAACTGTTTTTT.